The 14 T cell receptor beta chains reported below all come from one sample, sequenced in a study of spatial heterogeneity in lung cancer. Described time point: sample taken at primary tumor resection. Each CDR3 protein gets one entry after TCRdb re-called the 5' RACE reads with MiXCR. This table has tens of thousands of distinct CDR3 sequences, 9.5% to 15% appearing once. The sequencing here drew on PBMCs, taken at surgery. The receptor source for this set is a male donor with early-stage non-small cell lung cancer.

The rearrangement links TRBV11-2 to TRBJ2-1; 9 bases are shared with TRBD2. The CDR3 covers 15 residues. CDR1 is SGHAT, CDR2 FQNNGV, per germline. After removal of 5 bases from V and 6 bases from J, the junction contained 8 bases not matched to a gene. This CDR3 reads CASSISGSRVNEQFF. The DNA of the CDR3 is TGTGCCAGCAGCATTAGCGGGAGTAGGGTCAATGAGCAGTTCTTC.

This clonotype was detected a few times. The CDR3 sequence is CASSFDTDNEQFF. CDR3 DNA: TGCGCCAGCAGTTTTGACACGGACAATGAGCAGTTCTTC. The V gene is TRBV5-1, the J gene TRBJ2-1; D ambiguous. V lost 5 bases to trimming and J lost 5 bases, with 11 bases between them. Germline CDR1 reads SGHRS; CDR2 reads YFSETQ. This CDR3 contains 13 residues.

The gene calls are TRBV18 and TRBJ2-7; 7 nucleotides agree with TRBD1. The germline gives CDR1 KGHSH, CDR2 LQKENI. J lost 0 bases, V lost 5 bases, and 4 bases had no gene match. The CDR3 is 14 residues long. Here the CDR3 reads CASSAQGNSYEQYF. The CDR3 DNA sequence: TGTGCCAGCTCAGCACAGGGGAACTCCTACGAGCAGTACTTC.

The V and J genes are TRBV18 and TRBJ1-4; D is ambiguous. The CDR3 spans 14 residues. V was shortened by 3 bases and J by 4 bases, with 9 bases between the two germline ends. Germline V gene data show CDR1 as KGHSH and CDR2 as LQKENI. CDR3 sequence (DNA): TGTGCCAGCTCACCGGGAACAGATAATGAAAAACTGTTTTTT. Its translation: CASSPGTDNEKLFF. The complete variable domain, with remaining parts taken from reference TRBV18 and TRBJ1-4, reads NAGVMQNPRHLVRRRGQEARLRCSPMKGHSHVYWYRQLPEEGLKFMVYLQKENIIDESGMPKERFSAEFPKEGPSILRIQQVVRGDSAAYFCASSPGTDNEKLFFGSGTQLSVL.

This clonotype occurred a few times. CDR3 nucleotide sequence: TGTGCCAGCAGTTTAGAGGCCACAAGCACAGATACGCAGTATTTT. Translation: CASSLEATSTDTQYF. J is TRBJ2-3 and V is TRBV27; the D is unclear. Germline V gene lookup returns CDR1 MNHEY and CDR2 SMNVEV (reference sequence). The V end was cut by 2 bases, the J end by 0 bases, with 9 bases between. The CDR3 covers 15 residues.

This clonotype was seen repeatedly, ten times or more. The chain is built from TRBV27 and TRBJ2-7; D may correspond to TRBD1 or TRBD2 (5 bases each). The CDR3 spans 14 residues. CDR1 is MNHEY, CDR2 SMNVEV, per germline (reference sequence). V gave up 4 bases and J gave up 3 bases, with 13 bases separating them. CDR3 sequence: CASSWDRLNYEQYF. The CDR3 region has the DNA TGTGCCAGCAGTTGGGACCGGCTTAACTACGAGCAGTACTTC.

CDR3 amino acids: CAISESGGETNEQFF. CDR3 nucleotides: TGTGCCATCAGTGAGTCCGGGGGGGAGACCAATGAGCAGTTCTTC. V gene TRBV10-3 combines with J gene TRBJ2-1, with TRBD2 identical over 8 bases. Germline V gene lookup returns CDR1 ENHRY and CDR2 SYGVKD. The CDR3 spans 15 residues. The J segment lost 6 bases and the V segment lost 0 bases, leaving 4 bases of the junction unmatched.

A remark on this clonotype: One end of the junction is discordant with germline, which a read error may explain. This chain links TRBV20-1 with TRBJ2-7; D call uncertain. The CDR3 consists of 14 residues. Germline CDR1 reads DFQATT; CDR2 reads SNEGSKA (reference sequence). CDR3 sequence: CSARDPLVSYEQYF. CDR3 sequence (DNA): TGCAGTGCAAGAGACCCCCTAGTCTCCTACGAGCAGTACTTC.

V and J are TRBV5-1 and TRBJ2-2; D ambiguous. V was clipped by 2 bases and J by 3 bases, with 5 bases between them. This CDR3 is 13 amino acids long. CDR1 SGHRS and CDR2 YFSETQ come from the germline V gene. The CDR3 DNA is TGCGCCAGCAGCTTCCAGGACACCGGGGAGCTGTTTTTT. It encodes CASSFQDTGELFF.

This clonotype was picked up a small number of times. The chain recombines TRBV29-1 with TRBJ2-3; D might be TRBD2 (6 bases). CDR3 length equals 13 residues. Between the trimmed V and J ends, which lost 1 base and 5 bases, there was a span of 10 bases. Germline CDR1 is SQVTM and CDR2 is ANQGSEA. This chain's CDR3 is CSVEARGIDTQYF. CDR3 nucleotide sequence: TGCAGCGTTGAAGCTCGGGGGATAGATACGCAGTATTTT.

This sequence joins TRBV2 and TRBJ1-5, with 9 positions matching TRBD1. The trim removed 6 bases at V and 4 bases at J, leaving 4 bases unmatched. This CDR3 is built from 14 residues. Germline assignment: CDR1 SNHLY and CDR2 FYNNEI. Here the CDR3 DNA reads TGTGCCAGCAGACGACAGGGGGTAAATCAGCCCCAGCATTTT. It codes for CASRRQGVNQPQHF.

Many counts were recorded for this clonotype. The rearrangement joins TRBV12-3 or TRBV12-4 to TRBJ2-2; weak D call: TRBD2 (5 bases). The germline V and J ends were trimmed by 1 base and 4 bases, with 7 bases remaining between them. The CDR3 contains 14 residues. As DNA, the CDR3 is TGTGCCAGCAGTTTAGGAGGGAGCACCGGGGAGCTGTTTTTT. Its protein is CASSLGGSTGELFF.

Many counts were recorded for this clonotype. J is TRBJ2-1 and V is TRBV7-8, with no clear D. Germline V gene lookup returns CDR1 SGHVS and CDR2 FQNEAQ. The CDR3 runs 12 residues. V lost 1 base, J lost 8 bases, and 6 bases lay in between. In nucleotides, the CDR3 is TGTGCCAGCAGCTTAGTGGGCTATGAGCAGTTCTTC. Protein product: CASSLVGYEQFF.

The V gene is TRBV7-2, the J gene TRBJ2-7, with a possible D match to TRBD1 (6 bases). This CDR3 spans 14 amino acids. In germline, CDR1 is SGHTA, CDR2 FQGNSA. Trimming left V 4 bases short and J 3 bases short, with 13 bases between. In nucleotides, the CDR3 is TGTGCCAGCAGCTCTAGGACAGCTTACTACGAGCAGTACTTC. It is translated as CASSSRTAYYEQYF.